A selection of T cell receptor beta chains follows, all from one sample in a study of naive and memory T cell subsets. TCRdb reanalysed the 5' RACE reads using MiXCR and keeps one entry per CDR3 protein. The sample contains more than 55,000 distinct CDR3 sequences, around 8% of which appear only once. Receptor source: a female donor in good health. Both conserved end residues are part of each CDR3. D genes are given only for firm matches. Clone size is given for some rows only: seen once, a few or many times, or a class if the clone is expanded.

j_call	d_call	clone_size	v_call	cdr3_aa	cdr3_nt
TRBJ2-2	TRBD1	few	TRBV18	CASSPRGGAGTGELFF	TGTGCCAGCTCACCAAGAGGGGGCGCAGGAACCGGGGAGCTGTTTTTT
TRBJ1-5	.	.	TRBV6-1	CASSQITGWVGQPQHF	TGTGCCAGCAGCCAGATAACAGGGTGGGTTGGTCAGCCCCAGCATTTT
TRBJ1-1	.	many	TRBV3-1	CASGPWGMNTEAFF	TGTGCCAGCGGGCCATGGGGTATGAACACTGAAGCTTTCTTT
TRBJ1-1	.	few	TRBV19	CATLPKEIHGGAFF	TGTGCCACCCTCCCAAAAGAGATCCATGGCGGGGCTTTCTTT
TRBJ1-1	TRBD1	.	TRBV5-4	CATQGETEAFF	TGTGCCACCCAGGGGGAGACTGAAGCTTTCTTT
TRBJ1-4	TRBD1	.	TRBV12-3/TRBV12-4	CASSLGTGGMRNEKLFF	TGTGCCAGCAGTCTCGGGACAGGGGGGATGAGGAATGAAAAACTGTTTTTT
TRBJ2-5	.	many	TRBV14	CASSQNRETQYF	TGTGCCAGCAGCCAAAACCGCGAGACCCAGTACTTC
TRBJ1-6	.	few	TRBV4-2	CASSQGLLGSPLHF	TGTGCCAGCAGCCAGGGACTGCTGGGTTCACCCCTCCACTTT
TRBJ1-1	.	few	TRBV7-9	CASSLAHGAAEAFF	TGTGCCAGCAGCTTAGCGCACGGGGCCGCTGAAGCTTTCTTT
TRBJ2-5	.	.	TRBV12-3/TRBV12-4	CASSLPELYQYF	TGTGCCAGCAGTTTACCCGAACTCTATCAGTACTTC
TRBJ1-2	.	many	TRBV5-6	CASSVTSNYGYTF	TGTGCCAGCAGCGTTACAAGTAACTATGGCTACACCTTC